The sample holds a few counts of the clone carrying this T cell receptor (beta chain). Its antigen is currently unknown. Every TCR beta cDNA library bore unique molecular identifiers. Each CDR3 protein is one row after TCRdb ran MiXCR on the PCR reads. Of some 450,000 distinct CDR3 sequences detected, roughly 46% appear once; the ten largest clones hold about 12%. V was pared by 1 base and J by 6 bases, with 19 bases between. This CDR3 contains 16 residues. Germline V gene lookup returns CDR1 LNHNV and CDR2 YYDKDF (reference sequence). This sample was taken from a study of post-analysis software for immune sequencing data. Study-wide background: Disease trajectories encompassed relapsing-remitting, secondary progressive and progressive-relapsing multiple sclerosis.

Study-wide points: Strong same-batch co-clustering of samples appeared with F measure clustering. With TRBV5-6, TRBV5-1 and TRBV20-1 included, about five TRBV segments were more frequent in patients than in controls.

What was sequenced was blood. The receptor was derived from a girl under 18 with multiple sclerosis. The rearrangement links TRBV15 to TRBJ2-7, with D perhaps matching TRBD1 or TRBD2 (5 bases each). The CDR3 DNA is TGTGCCACCAGCAGAGTCAGGGAGCAACCCATTCGCGAGCAGTACTTC. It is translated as CATSRVREQPIREQYF.